This T cell receptor (beta chain) was recovered during a study of T-cell memory formation after mild COVID-19. For the study at large: TCR clustering was largely donor specific.

Concerning this clonotype: Its target is not known.

Points from the study as a whole: Memory from before infection featured some responding clones, which suggests cross-reactive memory joined. Day 15 to 85 contractors were CD4/CD8 balanced; later expanders leaned CD4+.

V lost 0 bases to trimming and J lost 0 bases, with 10 bases between them. Per germline, CDR1 SGHRS and CDR2 YFSETQ. The CDR3 loop spans 16 amino acids. TCR alpha and TCR beta cDNA libraries with sample barcodes and UMIs came from 5'RACE using constant-segment primers. In TCRdb, the 5' RACE reads were re-called with MiXCR into one record per CDR3 protein. This table holds roughly 400,000 distinct CDR3 sequences, approximately 18% found once. This rearrangement joins TRBV5-1 to TRBJ1-5; no firm D call. Sequencing used PBMCs or a T cell subset sorted from them (not recorded which). The sequence came from a man between 18 and 35 years old who had mild COVID-19 (a few samples of this study predate the infection). Cell type and time point are not known. The CDR3 region is CASSLALDYSNQPQHF. CDR3 in DNA: TGCGCCAGCAGCTTGGCTTTAGACTATAGCAATCAGCCCCAGCATTTT.